These 26 T cell receptor beta chains were all obtained from the same sample, sequenced in a study of control samples from healthy donors and cancer patients. Data came from immunoSEQ multiplex PCR; TCRdb stores just in-frame clones and leaves some out. This sample has fewer than 200,000 clones, with 80% to 90% found just once. Source material: blood. The receptor source for this set is a man between 25 and 39 years old in good health.

The chain joins TRBV28 to TRBJ2-1; either TRBD1 or TRBD2 may fit D (5 bases each). Germline CDR1 MDHEN, CDR2 SYDVKM. V was clipped by 2 bases and J by 1 base, with 9 bases between them. CDR3 length: 15 residues. CDR3 sequence reads: CASSLVGPSYNEQFF. The CDR3 DNA reads TGTGCCAGCAGTTTAGTGGGACCGTCCTACAATGAGCAGTTCTTC.

The CDR3 DNA is TGTGCCTCCAACGGGCGGCAGGGATCCTACGAGCAGTACTTC. This sequence encodes CASNGRQGSYEQYF. This chain uses TRBV6-5 with TRBJ2-7, with a possible D match to TRBD1 (5 bases). Germline V gene sequence: CDR1 MNHEY, CDR2 SVGAGI. There are 14 residues in the CDR3. Trimming left V 11 bases short and J 1 base short, with 18 bases between.

The gene calls are TRBV7-8 and TRBJ1-5; D call uncertain. V was shortened by 1 base and J by 8 bases, with 6 bases between the two germline ends. The CDR3 covers 12 residues. CDR1 and CDR2 (germline): SGHVS, FQNEAQ. CDR3 DNA: TGTGCCAGCAGCTTAGTTGGGGAGCCCCAGCATTTT. Translated: CASSLVGEPQHF.

The chain joins TRBV27 to TRBJ1-1; D gene uncertain. Germline V gives CDR1 MNHEY, CDR2 SMNVEV (reference sequence). V was clipped by 5 bases and J by 0 bases, with 7 bases between them. The CDR3 has 13 amino acids. The CDR3 DNA sequence: TGTGCCAGCAGTCCCCTGATGAACACTGAAGCTTTCTTT. It yields the protein CASSPLMNTEAFF.

This rearrangement joins TRBV19 to TRBJ2-2, with D perhaps given as TRBD1 or TRBD2 (5 bases each). The CDR3 spans 16 residues. Germline V gene data show CDR1 as LNHDA and CDR2 as SQIVND (reference sequence). V was shortened by 5 bases and J by 7 bases, with 20 bases between the two germline ends. The CDR3 sequence: CASSLPSGPWVGELFF. Written as DNA, the CDR3 is TGTGCCAGTAGTCTCCCGTCGGGGCCTTGGGTCGGGGAGCTGTTTTTT. Together with reference TRBV19 and TRBJ2-2, the CDR3 gives the full variable domain: DGGITQSPKYLFRKEGQNVTLSCEQNLNHDAMYWYRQDPGQGLRLIYYSQIVNDFQKGDIAEGYSVSREKKESFPLTVTSAQKNPTAFYLCASSLPSGPWVGELFFGEGSRLTVL.

This clone was seen only once. V gene TRBV9 combines with J gene TRBJ2-2, with TRBD1 matching over 12 bases. V was clipped by 0 bases and J by 7 bases; unmatched bases: 7. Germline values: CDR1 SGDLS, CDR2 YYNGEE. The CDR3 is 17 amino acids. The CDR3 DNA is TGTGCCAGCAGCGTAGCCACCGGGACAGGGGGCAGCGGGGAGCTGTTTTTT. Residues: CASSVATGTGGSGELFF.

The CDR3 reads CASSYSNSNQPQHF. For the CDR3, the DNA is TGTGCCAGCAGTTACTCGAATAGCAATCAGCCCCAGCATTTT. The chain carries TRBV6-5 and TRBJ1-5; D gene ambiguous. The CDR3 is 14 residues long. Looked up from germline, CDR1 is MNHEY and CDR2 is SVGAGI. V lost 0 bases and J lost 0, with 3 bases in between.

The chain has TRBV5-1 and TRBJ1-3; D unclear. Trimming pared 0 bases from V and 1 base from J, leaving 5 bases between. CDR1 is SGHRS and CDR2 is YFSETQ in the germline V gene. The CDR3 sequence is 14 residues long. The CDR3 protein is CASSLAGSGNTIYF. CDR3 nucleotides: TGCGCCAGCAGCTTGGCCGGGTCTGGAAACACCATATATTTT.

The chain combines TRBV29-1 with TRBJ1-4; D uncertain. The germline V and J ends were trimmed by 5 bases and 5 bases, with 27 bases remaining between them. The germline gives CDR1 SQVTM, CDR2 ANQGSEA. The length of the CDR3 is 18 residues. The CDR3 protein is CSVLGGPGLSEINEKLFF. In DNA, the CDR3 is TGCAGCGTTCTTGGTGGACCCGGACTGAGCGAGATCAATGAAAAACTGTTTTTT.

The CDR3 nucleotides read TGTGCCAGTAGTCCGGGACCCAGCACAGATACGCAGTATTTT. This sequence encodes CASSPGPSTDTQYF. The V and J genes are TRBV19 and TRBJ2-3, with D perhaps being TRBD1 or TRBD2 (5 bases each). Trimming shortened V by 5 bases and J by 0 bases, and 9 bases separated the two germline ends. The germline gives CDR1 LNHDA, CDR2 SQIVND (reference sequence). The length of the CDR3 is 14 residues.

This clone was seen more than once but under ten times. The chain uses TRBV7-2 and TRBJ1-2; no reliable D call. Germline loops: CDR1 SGHTA, CDR2 FQGNSA. The CDR3 consists of 14 residues. Trimming shortened V by 1 base and J by 8 bases, and 14 bases separated the two germline ends. CDR3 sequence reads: CASSLDGSIDGYTF. The CDR3 coding sequence is TGTGCCAGCAGCTTAGATGGCTCGATTGACGGCTACACCTTC.

J is TRBJ1-3 and V is TRBV18; 7 bases match TRBD1. The germline CDR1 and CDR2 sequences are KGHSH and LQKENI. V was pared by 4 bases and J by 5 bases, with 8 bases of the junction left unmatched. CDR3 length: 15 amino acids. The CDR3 DNA reads TGTGCCAGCTCACTCCGGGACAGCTTTCGAAACACCATATATTTT. This translates into CASSLRDSFRNTIYF.

The rearrangement uses TRBV5-4 and TRBJ2-5; the match to TRBD2 covers 7 bases. V shed 1 base and J 4 bases; nucleotides not matched to a gene: 4. From germline, CDR1 is SGHNT and CDR2 YYREEE (reference sequence). The CDR3 runs 14 residues. The CDR3 DNA reads TGTGCCAGCAGCTTGCACGGGGGGTCAGAGACCCAGTACTTC. It encodes CASSLHGGSETQYF.

The genes are TRBV5-6 and TRBJ2-7; TRBD2 is a possible D gene (5 bases). Germline CDR1 is SGHDT and CDR2 is YYEEEE. This CDR3 has 16 amino acids. The V end was cut by 1 base, the J end by 2 bases, with 16 bases between. In DNA, the CDR3 is TGTGCCAGCAGCTTGTCCTTTAACGGGAACCCCTACGAGCAGTACTTC. It encodes CASSLSFNGNPYEQYF.

V is TRBV20-1 and J is TRBJ2-5, with unresolved D. Trimming removed 2 bases from V and 3 bases from J, with 4 bases in between. Germline V gene data show CDR1 as DFQATT and CDR2 as SNEGSKA (reference sequence). This CDR3 spans 11 amino acids. In nucleotides, the CDR3 is TGCAGTGCTAGACCTAAAGAGACCCAGTACTTC. As protein: CSARPKETQYF.

The chain uses TRBV25-1 and TRBJ2-3; D is unclear. The CDR3 spans 12 residues. The V gene lost 2 bases and the J gene lost 2 bases, with 2 bases spanning the gap. Germline loops: CDR1 MGHDK, CDR2 SYGVNS. This CDR3 is CASSEATDTQYF. CDR3 nucleotide sequence: TGTGCCAGCAGTGAAGCCACAGATACGCAGTATTTT. The full variable domain, with the rest looked up from reference TRBV25-1 and TRBJ2-3, is EADIYQTPRYLVIGTGKKITLECSQTMGHDKMYWYQQDPGMELHLIHYSYGVNSTEKGDLSSESTVSRIRTEHFPLTLESARPSHTSQYLCASSEATDTQYFGPGTRLTVL.

This chain connects TRBV3-1 (or the pseudogene TRBV3-2) to TRBJ2-5, with 13 nucleotides matching TRBD2. J gave up 5 bases and V 1 base, and 1 base lay outside the gene matches. This CDR3 has 15 amino acids. In germline, CDR1 is LGHDT, CDR2 YNNKEL (reference sequence). CDR3 in DNA: TGTGCCAGCAGCCAAGGGACTAGCGGGAGTGAGACCCAGTACTTC. Its protein product is CASSQGTSGSETQYF.

The CDR3: CASSLGGQTYEQYF. The CDR3 DNA sequence: TGTGCCAGCAGCTTAGGGGGACAGACCTACGAGCAGTACTTC. The chain has TRBV7-6 and TRBJ2-7, with 7 bases lining up with TRBD1. The CDR3 is 14 residues long. The V and J ends lost 1 base and 2 bases, in that order; junction bases with no gene match: 2. CDR1 is SGHVS and CDR2 is FNYEAQ in the germline V gene.

This clone has just a few counts. The gene calls are TRBV28 and TRBJ2-2, with 7 bases that match TRBD2. The junction had 4 bases not matched to a gene; V was cut back by 6 bases and J by 3 bases. The CDR3 contains 14 residues. Per the germline V gene, CDR1 is MDHEN and CDR2 is SYDVKM. CDR3 protein: CASSPGLYTGELFF. CDR3 nucleotides: TGTGCCAGCAGCCCGGGACTATACACCGGGGAGCTGTTTTTT.

The chain has TRBV15 and TRBJ1-2, with a possible D match to TRBD1 (5 bases). The V gene's germline CDR1 is LNHNV and CDR2 YYDKDF (reference sequence). The CDR3 contains 17 residues. V gave up 0 bases and J gave up 5 bases, with 19 bases separating them. CDR3 sequence reads: CATSRDMGPTLGYGYTF. The CDR3 DNA is TGTGCCACCAGCAGAGATATGGGACCCACCTTGGGTTATGGCTACACCTTC.

The chain employs TRBV6-6 and TRBJ2-7, with D possibly being TRBD1 or TRBD2 (5 bases each). Germline V gene lookup returns CDR1 MNHNY and CDR2 SVGAGI (reference sequence). This CDR3 is 15 amino acids long. The V and J ends lost 4 bases and 0 bases respectively, with 13 bases between them. In DNA form, the CDR3 reads TGTGCCAGCAGTTCCGGGACCGCTAGCTCCTACGAGCAGTACTTC. This sequence encodes CASSSGTASSYEQYF.

The chain's CDR3 is CASSSHSGRVTGELFF. For the CDR3, the DNA is TGTGCCAGCAGCTCCCACTCCGGGAGAGTCACCGGGGAGCTGTTTTTT. The rearrangement joins TRBV3-1 (or the pseudogene TRBV3-2) to TRBJ2-2, with D perhaps TRBD2 (6 bases). The germline V gene has CDR1 LGHDT and CDR2 YNNKEL (reference sequence). The V end lost 5 bases, the J end lost 4 bases, and 17 bases lay between the germline ends. The CDR3 runs to 16 residues.

This chain links TRBV6-5 with TRBJ2-2; D may be TRBD2 (5 bases). The CDR3 loop spans 16 amino acids. V shed 0 bases and J shed 4 bases, with 12 bases lying between them. CDR1 MNHEY and CDR2 SVGAGI come from the germline V gene. The CDR3 reads CASSYSRRTSTGELFF. For the CDR3, the DNA is TGTGCCAGCAGTTACTCGAGGAGGACCAGCACCGGGGAGCTGTTTTTT.

The rearrangement links TRBV7-2 to TRBJ1-5; tentatively, D is TRBD1 (6 bases). This CDR3 region has 15 residues. Germline assignment: CDR1 SGHTA and CDR2 FQGNSA. V lost 2 bases and J 7 bases, leaving 15 bases between the germline ends. The CDR3 sequence: CASSLPDRWDQPQHF. The CDR3 DNA reads as TGTGCCAGCAGCTTACCTGACAGGTGGGACCAGCCCCAGCATTTT. The variable domain in full, with the rest retrieved from reference TRBV7-2 and TRBJ1-5, is GAGVSQSPSNKVTEKGKDVELRCDPISGHTALYWYRQSLGQGLEFLIYFQGNSAPDKSGLPSDRFSAERTGGSVSTLTIQRTQQEDSAVYLCASSLPDRWDQPQHFGDGTRLSIL.

The chain has TRBV18 and TRBJ2-2; D not certain. The length of the CDR3 is 15 residues. Trimming took off 3 bases at V and 1 base at J, with 9 bases between the two ends. Germline CDR1 reads KGHSH; CDR2 reads LQKENI. The CDR3 loop reads CASSPSQQNTGELFF. CDR3 in DNA: TGTGCCAGCTCACCCAGCCAGCAGAACACCGGGGAGCTGTTTTTT. The whole variable domain, remainder taken from reference TRBV18 and TRBJ2-2, is NAGVMQNPRHLVRRRGQEARLRCSPMKGHSHVYWYRQLPEEGLKFMVYLQKENIIDESGMPKERFSAEFPKEGPSILRIQQVVRGDSAAYFCASSPSQQNTGELFFGEGSRLTVL.

The rearrangement uses TRBV25-1 and TRBJ1-1, with D unresolved. The ends were cut back, 7 bases at V and 4 bases at J, with 10 bases in the middle. This CDR3 comprises 12 residues. Looked up from germline, CDR1 is MGHDK and CDR2 is SYGVNS. In DNA, the CDR3 is TGTGCCAGCACTAAGGGAAGCACTGAAGCTTTCTTT. This translates into CASTKGSTEAFF.